These 16 T cell receptor beta chains originate from one sample sequenced in a study of blood T cell repertoires in COVID-19. Method: immunoSEQ multiplex PCR; TCRdb's copy keeps in-frame clones and lacks some. The table records a few hundred thousand clones, about nine tenths of them present only once. Specimen: peripheral blood. The receptors originated from a woman in her fifties or sixties with acute or convalescent COVID-19.

This chain connects TRBV25-1 to TRBJ1-3; TRBD1 is a possible D gene (5 bases). V lost 6 bases to trimming and J lost 3 bases, with 9 bases between them. The CDR3 loop spans 13 amino acids. Germline CDR1 and CDR2: MGHDK and SYGVNS. CDR3 DNA: TGTGCCAGCAGCCAGGGAAGTGGAAACACCATATATTTT. This codes for CASSQGSGNTIYF.

The gene calls are TRBV7-2 and TRBJ2-1; TRBD2 agrees at 7 bases. Germline V gene sequence: CDR1 SGHTA, CDR2 FQGNSA. The CDR3 extends over 16 amino acids. V lost 2 bases and J lost 4; bases outside the gene matches: 8. As DNA, the CDR3 is TGTGCCAGCAGCTTATCCCCCGGGAGGAGGTACAATGAGCAGTTCTTC. Amino acids: CASSLSPGRRYNEQFF.

The chain is built from TRBV29-1 and TRBJ1-1, with 8 bases lining up with TRBD1. The CDR3 runs to 13 residues. Germline assignment: CDR1 SQVTM and CDR2 ANQGSEA. With 6 bases clipped from V and 3 bases from J, the junction kept 6 bases outside the gene matches. The CDR3 bases are TGCAGCGTCGTTGGACAGGGCGACACTGAAGCTTTCTTT. Amino acids: CSVVGQGDTEAFF.

The chain couples TRBV7-9 to TRBJ2-7, with 7 bases fitting TRBD2. The germline gives CDR1 SEHNR, CDR2 FQNEAQ (reference sequence). V dropped 2 bases and J dropped 2; count of bases not matched to a gene: 9. CDR3 length: 16 amino acids. The CDR3 here is CASSLRGEGAAYEQYF. As DNA, the CDR3 is TGTGCCAGCAGCTTAAGAGGGGAGGGAGCGGCCTACGAGCAGTACTTC.

The V gene is TRBV5-1, the J gene TRBJ1-2; D remains ambiguous. Trimming took 0 bases from V and 8 from J, leaving 14 bases between them. CDR1 and CDR2 (germline): SGHRS, YFSETQ. The CDR3 is 14 residues long. DNA of the CDR3: TGCGCCAGCAGCTTGGGACCTATCGAGGTCGGCTACACCTTC. Its translation: CASSLGPIEVGYTF.

The CDR3 loop is CASGDRGTGNEQFF. As DNA, the CDR3 is TGTGCCAGCGGTGACAGGGGGACGGGAAATGAGCAGTTCTTC. The chain uses TRBV9 and TRBJ2-1; TRBD1 matches 9 bases. The J segment lost 7 bases and the V segment lost 7 bases, leaving 9 bases of the junction unmatched. CDR1 and CDR2 from the germline V gene are SGDLS and YYNGEE. This CDR3 is 14 amino acids long.

DNA of the CDR3: TGCAGCGTTCGGTTCGCAGGAAACACCATATATTTT. As protein: CSVRFAGNTIYF. The gene calls are TRBV29-1 and TRBJ1-3; D is ambiguous. The length of the CDR3 is 12 residues. Germline lookup yields CDR1 SQVTM and CDR2 ANQGSEA. V lost 5 bases to trimming and J lost 4 bases, with 9 bases between them.

The J gene is TRBJ1-2, the V gene TRBV7-2, with D unresolved. V lost 0 bases and J lost 6, with 8 bases in between. From germline, CDR1 is SGHTA and CDR2 FQGNSA. The CDR3 is made up of 13 amino acids. CDR3 sequence reads: CASSLAGQNGYTF. The CDR3 bases are TGTGCCAGCAGCTTAGCTGGGCAGAATGGCTACACCTTC.

This clone was observed a handful of times. The chain is built from TRBV28 and TRBJ1-1, with D tentatively TRBD1 (6 bases). The CDR3 spans 13 residues. The germline gives CDR1 MDHEN, CDR2 SYDVKM. V was cut by 6 bases and J by 5 bases, with 13 bases left in between. The CDR3 region is CASRVPGATEAFF. In DNA, the CDR3 is TGTGCCAGCAGGGTTCCAGGGGCAACTGAAGCTTTCTTT.

This sequence joins TRBV7-2 and TRBJ2-5; 13 nucleotides match TRBD2. Germline assignment: CDR1 SGHTA and CDR2 FQGNSA. Trimming at V came to 5 bases and at J to 2 bases, leaving 14 bases not matched to a gene. CDR3 length equals 19 residues. CDR3 sequence: CASSPNTWGLAGLQETQYF. CDR3 nucleotide sequence: TGTGCCAGCAGCCCTAACACTTGGGGACTAGCGGGGCTACAAGAGACCCAGTACTTC.

This clone was detected a few times. The gene calls are TRBV4-3 and TRBJ2-1; maybe TRBD2 (5 bases). With 1 base removed from V and 12 bases from J, the gap between germline ends came to 16 bases. The CDR3 covers 14 residues. Germline lookup yields CDR1 LGHNA and CDR2 YSLEER. DNA for the CDR3: TGCGCCAGCAGCCAAGTCACCGGGGATAAGGGGCAGTTCTTC. It encodes CASSQVTGDKGQFF.

This rearrangement joins TRBV4-2 to TRBJ2-1; TRBD2 aligns across 12 bases. Germline V gene sequence: CDR1 LGHNA, CDR2 YNFKEQ. V trimming: 0 bases; J trimming: 1 base; junction bases outside the gene matches: 10. The CDR3 consists of 20 residues. The CDR3 loop reads CASSQDIASGRVISYNEQFF. For the CDR3, the DNA is TGTGCCAGCAGCCAAGATATCGCTAGCGGGAGGGTGATATCCTACAATGAGCAGTTCTTC.

This chain joins TRBV6-5 and TRBJ1-4; TRBD1 aligns across 9 bases. From germline, CDR1 is MNHEY and CDR2 SVGAGI. The CDR3 contains 14 residues. J lost 6 bases, V lost 4 bases, and 3 bases had no gene match. CDR3 sequence (DNA): TGTGCCAGCAGTTTCCGGGACAGGGATGAAAAACTGTTTTTT. Protein sequence: CASSFRDRDEKLFF.

The chain carries TRBV7-9 and TRBJ2-7, with TRBD1 identical over 8 bases. The CDR3 runs to 15 residues. The trim removed 1 base at V and 0 bases at J, leaving 2 bases unmatched. Germline CDR1 SEHNR, CDR2 FQNEAQ (reference sequence). This CDR3 is CASSLGQGLSYEQYF. The DNA of the CDR3 is TGTGCCAGCAGCTTAGGACAGGGGCTCTCCTACGAGCAGTACTTC.

This chain uses TRBV5-1 with TRBJ2-7; TRBD1 matches at 9 bases. CDR1 and CDR2 from the germline V gene are SGHRS and YFSETQ. V dropped 5 bases and J dropped 6; count of bases not matched to a gene: 3. This CDR3 region has 12 residues. The CDR3 DNA follows: TGCGCCAGCAGTATGACAGGGGGCGAGCAGTACTTC. Translating gives CASSMTGGEQYF.

The chain carries TRBV6-5 and TRBJ2-5; D is ambiguous. V was shortened by 2 bases and J by 0 bases, with 4 bases between the two germline ends. This CDR3 is 13 amino acids long. CDR1 and CDR2 from the germline V gene are MNHEY and SVGAGI. This CDR3 is CASSYPYQETQYF. The DNA of the CDR3 is TGTGCCAGCAGTTACCCCTACCAAGAGACCCAGTACTTC.